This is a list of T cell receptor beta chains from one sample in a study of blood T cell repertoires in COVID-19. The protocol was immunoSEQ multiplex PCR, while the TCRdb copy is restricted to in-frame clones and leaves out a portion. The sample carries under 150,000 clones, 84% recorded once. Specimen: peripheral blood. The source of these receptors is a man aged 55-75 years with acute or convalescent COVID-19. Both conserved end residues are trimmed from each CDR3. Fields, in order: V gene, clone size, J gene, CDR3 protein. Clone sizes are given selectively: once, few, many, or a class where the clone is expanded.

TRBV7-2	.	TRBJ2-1	ASSLEDRGWNEQF
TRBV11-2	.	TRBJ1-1	ASSSLRQGEAF
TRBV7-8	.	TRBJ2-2	ASSFGGMELF
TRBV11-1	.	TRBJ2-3	ASSRTRTGAFDTQY
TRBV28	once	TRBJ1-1	ASTTDGGSNTEAF
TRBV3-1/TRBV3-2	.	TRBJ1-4	ASSQLGTAEKLF
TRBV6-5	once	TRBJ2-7	ASRTGSVYEQY
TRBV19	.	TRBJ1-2	ASTPSVGRGYT
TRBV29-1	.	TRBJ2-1	SVEVIVNNEQF
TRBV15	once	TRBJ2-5	ATSRDLVGEQETQY
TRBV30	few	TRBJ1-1	AGSGVNTEAF
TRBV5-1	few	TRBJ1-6	ASSLDLTGVGSPLH
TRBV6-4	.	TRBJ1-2	ASPNGTGFCGYT
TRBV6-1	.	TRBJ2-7	ASSEPGHYEQY
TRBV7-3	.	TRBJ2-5	ASSLTSGGGETQY
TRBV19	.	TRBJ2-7	ASSRQGDPGYEQY
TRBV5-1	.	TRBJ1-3	ASSTGRAGEGNTIY
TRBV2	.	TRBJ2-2	ASSEGLATNTGELF
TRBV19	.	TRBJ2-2	ASSIMGLNTGELF
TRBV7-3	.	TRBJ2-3	ASSLGLAGNTDTQY
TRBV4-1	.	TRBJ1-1	ASSQGGAEAF
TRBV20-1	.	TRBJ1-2	SARQDYGYT
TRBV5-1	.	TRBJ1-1	ASSLEGTEAF
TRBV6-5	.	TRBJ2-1	ASRARLGVGNEQF
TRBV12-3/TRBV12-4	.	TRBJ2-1	ASSRGASEQF
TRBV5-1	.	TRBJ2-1	ASSQGAGRDEQF
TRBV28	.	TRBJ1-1	ASSRTPRAMNTEAF
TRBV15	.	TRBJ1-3	ATSRDSVSGNTIY
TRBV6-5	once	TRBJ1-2	ASSPTGVVYGYT
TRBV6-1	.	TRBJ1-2	ASSEGTPNYGYT
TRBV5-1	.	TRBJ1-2	ASSLGDRAYGYT
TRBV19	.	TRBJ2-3	ASTPGGTDTQY
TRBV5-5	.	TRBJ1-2	ASSPGFASGYT
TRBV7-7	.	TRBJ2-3	ASSFERDSDTQY
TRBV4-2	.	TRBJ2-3	ASSQAVGGGVTIDTQY
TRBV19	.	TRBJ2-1	ASSIGAGSRDEQF
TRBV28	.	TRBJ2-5	ASSLTRETQY
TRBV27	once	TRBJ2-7	ASSYLFPLASEQY
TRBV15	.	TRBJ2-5	ATSRDRETQY
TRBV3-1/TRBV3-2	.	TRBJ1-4	ASSQGSGADEKLF
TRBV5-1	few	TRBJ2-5	ASSSRGQETQY
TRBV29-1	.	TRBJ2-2	SVGSSGTGGTGELF
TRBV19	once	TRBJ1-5	ASAGGSNQPQH
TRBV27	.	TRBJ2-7	ASSRGGANEQY
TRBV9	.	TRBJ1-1	ASSPRQDPRRAF
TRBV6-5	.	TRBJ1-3	ASRSGTGWRNTIY
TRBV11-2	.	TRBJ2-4	ASMKGARWKNIQY
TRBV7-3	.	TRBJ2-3	ASSVQGTSTDTQY
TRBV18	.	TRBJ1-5	ASSLGQNNQPQH
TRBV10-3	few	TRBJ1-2	AISLDRGLEYGYT
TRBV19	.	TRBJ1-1	ASQRGQAAF
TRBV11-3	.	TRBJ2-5	ASSSETSGGEETQY
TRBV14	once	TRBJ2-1	ASSPGISSYNEQF
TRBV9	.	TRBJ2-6	ASSVDSSLSGANVLT
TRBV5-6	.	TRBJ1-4	ASSLDRGDEKLF
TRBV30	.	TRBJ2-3	AWSPPPGTDTQY
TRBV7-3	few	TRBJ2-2	ASSATISGTGELF
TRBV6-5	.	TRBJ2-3	ASTLGGASTDTQY